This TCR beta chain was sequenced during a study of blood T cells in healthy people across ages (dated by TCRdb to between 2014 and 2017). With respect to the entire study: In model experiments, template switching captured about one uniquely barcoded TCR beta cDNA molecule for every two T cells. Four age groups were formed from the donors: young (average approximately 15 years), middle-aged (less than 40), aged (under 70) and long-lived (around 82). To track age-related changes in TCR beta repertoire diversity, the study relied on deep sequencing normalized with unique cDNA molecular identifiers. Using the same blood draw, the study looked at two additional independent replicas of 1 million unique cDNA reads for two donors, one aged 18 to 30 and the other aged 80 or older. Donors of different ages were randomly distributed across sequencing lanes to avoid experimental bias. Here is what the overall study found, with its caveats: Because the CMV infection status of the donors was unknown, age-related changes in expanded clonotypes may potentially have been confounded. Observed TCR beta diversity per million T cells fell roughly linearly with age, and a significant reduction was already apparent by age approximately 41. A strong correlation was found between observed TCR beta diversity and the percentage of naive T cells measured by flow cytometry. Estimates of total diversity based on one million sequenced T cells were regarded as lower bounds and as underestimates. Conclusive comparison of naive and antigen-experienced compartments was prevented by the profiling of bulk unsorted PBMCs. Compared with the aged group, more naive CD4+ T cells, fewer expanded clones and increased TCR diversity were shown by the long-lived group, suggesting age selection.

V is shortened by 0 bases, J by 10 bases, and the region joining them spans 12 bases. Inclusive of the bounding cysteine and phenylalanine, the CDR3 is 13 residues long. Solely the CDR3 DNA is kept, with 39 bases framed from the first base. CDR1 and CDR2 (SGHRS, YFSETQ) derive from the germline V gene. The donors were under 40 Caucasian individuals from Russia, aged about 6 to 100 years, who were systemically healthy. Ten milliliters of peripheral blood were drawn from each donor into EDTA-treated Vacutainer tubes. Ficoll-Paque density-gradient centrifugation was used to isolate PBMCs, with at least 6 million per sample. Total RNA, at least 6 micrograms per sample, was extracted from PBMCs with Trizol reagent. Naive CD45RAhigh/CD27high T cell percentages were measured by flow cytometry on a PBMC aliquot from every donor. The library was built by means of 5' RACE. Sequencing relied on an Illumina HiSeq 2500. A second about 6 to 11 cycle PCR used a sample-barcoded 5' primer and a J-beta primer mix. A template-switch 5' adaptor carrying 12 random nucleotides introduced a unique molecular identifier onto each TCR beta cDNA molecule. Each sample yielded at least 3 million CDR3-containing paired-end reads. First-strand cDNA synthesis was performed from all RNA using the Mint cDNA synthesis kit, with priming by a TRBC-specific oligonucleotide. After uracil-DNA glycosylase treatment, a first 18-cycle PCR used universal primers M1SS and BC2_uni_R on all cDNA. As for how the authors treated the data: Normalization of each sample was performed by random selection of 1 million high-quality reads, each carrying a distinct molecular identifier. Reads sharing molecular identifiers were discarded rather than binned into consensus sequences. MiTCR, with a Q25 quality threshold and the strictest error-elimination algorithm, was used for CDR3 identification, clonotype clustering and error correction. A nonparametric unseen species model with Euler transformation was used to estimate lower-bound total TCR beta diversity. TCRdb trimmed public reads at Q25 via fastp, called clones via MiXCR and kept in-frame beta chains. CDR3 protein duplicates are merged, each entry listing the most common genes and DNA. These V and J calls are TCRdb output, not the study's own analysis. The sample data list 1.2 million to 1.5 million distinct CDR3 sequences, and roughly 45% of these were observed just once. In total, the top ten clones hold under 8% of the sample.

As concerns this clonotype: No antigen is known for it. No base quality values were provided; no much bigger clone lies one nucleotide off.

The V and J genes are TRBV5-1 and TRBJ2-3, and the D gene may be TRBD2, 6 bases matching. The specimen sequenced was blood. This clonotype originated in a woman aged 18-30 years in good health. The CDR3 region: CASSLGGGDAQYF. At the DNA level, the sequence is TGCGCCAGCAGCTTGGGGGGAGGCGATGCGCAGTATTTT.